This is a list of T cell receptor beta chains from one sample in a study of T cell responses to AZD1222 COVID-19 vaccine. Sequencing was performed with immunoSEQ multiplex PCR; in TCRdb, only in-frame clones are kept and a portion is missing. The sample lists 140,000 to 150,000 clones, approximately 91% occurring once. Sequencing was performed on peripheral blood, taken 28 days after the second AZD1222 dose. Receptors were obtained from an adult who received the AZD1222 COVID-19 vaccine. The CDR3 runs from the conserved cysteine through the conserved F or W. Each record gives: V gene, D gene, J gene, clone size, CDR3 DNA, CDR3 protein. A D gene is named only where the DNA matches it firmly. Clone size, where shown, is once, few, many, or a class for clones that have expanded.

v_gene: TRBV6-5
d_gene: TRBD1
j_gene: TRBJ1-1
abundance: -
CDR3nt: TGTGCCAGCAGTTCCCCACAGGGGAGGAACACTGAAGCTTTCTTT
CDR3aa: CASSSPQGRNTEAFF

v_gene: TRBV5-1
d_gene: -
j_gene: TRBJ1-5
abundance: -
CDR3nt: TGCGCCAGCAGCTTGTACAGTCAACCCAATCAGCCCCAGCATTTT
CDR3aa: CASSLYSQPNQPQHF

v_gene: TRBV4-3
d_gene: -
j_gene: TRBJ2-1
abundance: -
CDR3nt: TGCGCCAGCAGCCGCGGGGTAAGCTCCTACAATGAGCAGTTCTTC
CDR3aa: CASSRGVSSYNEQFF

v_gene: TRBV6-5
d_gene: -
j_gene: TRBJ1-2
abundance: few
CDR3nt: TGTGCCAGCAAGGAGGGGCAAAATGGCTACACCTTC
CDR3aa: CASKEGQNGYTF

v_gene: TRBV19
d_gene: -
j_gene: TRBJ1-5
abundance: -
CDR3nt: TGTGCCAGTAGTAATGGGCTAACAGGGAATCAGCCCCAGCATTTT
CDR3aa: CASSNGLTGNQPQHF

v_gene: TRBV6-2/TRBV6-3
d_gene: -
j_gene: TRBJ1-2
abundance: -
CDR3nt: TGTGCCAGCAGTTACACAGATAACTATGGCTACACCTTC
CDR3aa: CASSYTDNYGYTF

v_gene: TRBV19
d_gene: TRBD2
j_gene: TRBJ2-1
abundance: -
CDR3nt: TGTGCCAGTAGTCCCTCTAGCGGGGATTACAATGAGCAGTTCTTC
CDR3aa: CASSPSSGDYNEQFF

v_gene: TRBV3-1/TRBV3-2
d_gene: -
j_gene: TRBJ1-1
abundance: once
CDR3nt: TGTGCCAGCAGCCACCGCAGCGCTGAAGCTTTCTTT
CDR3aa: CASSHRSAEAFF

v_gene: TRBV6-5
d_gene: TRBD1
j_gene: TRBJ1-1
abundance: -
CDR3nt: TGTGCCAGCAGTTCAGACAGGGGCACGGGGGACACTGAAGCTTTCTTT
CDR3aa: CASSSDRGTGDTEAFF

v_gene: TRBV14
d_gene: TRBD1
j_gene: TRBJ1-2
abundance: -
CDR3nt: TGTGCCAGCAGCCAAGGGGGCAGGGGGGTCTATGGCTACACCTTC
CDR3aa: CASSQGGRGVYGYTF

v_gene: TRBV6-5
d_gene: -
j_gene: TRBJ2-5
abundance: -
CDR3nt: TGTGCCAGCCAGCGGTCCCAAGAGACCCAGTACTTC
CDR3aa: CASQRSQETQYF

v_gene: TRBV4-2
d_gene: TRBD2
j_gene: TRBJ2-3
abundance: -
CDR3nt: TGTGCCAGCAGCCAAGATCTTGCTAGCGGGATAGCTACAGATACGCAGTATTTT
CDR3aa: CASSQDLASGIATDTQYF

v_gene: TRBV6-5
d_gene: -
j_gene: TRBJ2-3
abundance: -
CDR3nt: TGTGCCAGCAGGGGCTCGGGTGGGGATACGCAGTATTTT
CDR3aa: CASRGSGGDTQYF

v_gene: TRBV12-3/TRBV12-4
d_gene: -
j_gene: TRBJ2-1
abundance: -
CDR3nt: TGTGCCAGCAGTTTAGTGGCCTACAATGAGCAGTTCTTC
CDR3aa: CASSLVAYNEQFF

v_gene: TRBV5-4
d_gene: -
j_gene: TRBJ1-1
abundance: -
CDR3nt: TGTGCCAGCAGCCGCGGGACTGTCACTGAAGCTTTCTTT
CDR3aa: CASSRGTVTEAFF

v_gene: TRBV4-2
d_gene: TRBD2
j_gene: TRBJ2-2
abundance: -
CDR3nt: TGTGCCAGCAGCCAAGATGGAGCTAGCGGGAGGCCCGGGGAGCTGTTTTTT
CDR3aa: CASSQDGASGRPGELFF

v_gene: TRBV3-1/TRBV3-2
d_gene: -
j_gene: TRBJ1-2
abundance: -
CDR3nt: TGTGCCAGCAGCCAAGGCGGGGGGTATGGCTACACCTTC
CDR3aa: CASSQGGGYGYTF

v_gene: TRBV7-3
d_gene: -
j_gene: TRBJ2-1
abundance: -
CDR3nt: TGTGCCAGCAGCCGGGGACTGTACAATGAGCAGTTCTTC
CDR3aa: CASSRGLYNEQFF

v_gene: TRBV2
d_gene: -
j_gene: TRBJ2-4
abundance: -
CDR3nt: TGTGCCCTCGGGGGAACCAAAAACATTCAGTACTTC
CDR3aa: CALGGTKNIQYF

v_gene: TRBV5-1
d_gene: -
j_gene: TRBJ2-5
abundance: -
CDR3nt: TGCGCCAGCAGCTTGGAGTCCCAGAGTCAAGAGACCCAGTACTTC
CDR3aa: CASSLESQSQETQYF

v_gene: TRBV6-2/TRBV6-3
d_gene: TRBD1
j_gene: TRBJ2-1
abundance: -
CDR3nt: TGTGCCAGCAGCAACCTGAAAGGACAGGGATACAATGAGCAGTTCTTC
CDR3aa: CASSNLKGQGYNEQFF

v_gene: TRBV7-7
d_gene: -
j_gene: TRBJ2-1
abundance: -
CDR3nt: TGTGCTAGCAGCTTAGGTACGGGGGCGGTTAATGAGCAGTTCTTC
CDR3aa: CASSLGTGAVNEQFF

v_gene: TRBV6-5
d_gene: TRBD1
j_gene: TRBJ1-2
abundance: -
CDR3nt: TGTGCCAGCAAACACAGGGGAGGTTATGGCTACACCTTC
CDR3aa: CASKHRGGYGYTF

v_gene: TRBV4-2
d_gene: -
j_gene: TRBJ2-3
abundance: -
CDR3nt: TGTGCCAGCAGCCAAGGCTTCGGGGGCCAGACGACAGATACGCAGTATTTT
CDR3aa: CASSQGFGGQTTDTQYF

v_gene: TRBV5-1
d_gene: TRBD1
j_gene: TRBJ1-3
abundance: -
CDR3nt: TGCGCCAGCAGCTTGGAGGGGGCAAGGCCTGGAAACACCATATATTTT
CDR3aa: CASSLEGARPGNTIYF

v_gene: TRBV10-3
d_gene: TRBD1
j_gene: TRBJ1-1
abundance: -
CDR3nt: TGTGCCATCAGTGTTGATGTCCGGACAGGGGAAACTTTCTTT
CDR3aa: CAISVDVRTGETFF

v_gene: TRBV5-1
d_gene: TRBD1
j_gene: TRBJ1-2
abundance: -
CDR3nt: TGCGCCAGCAGCGAGGGACAGGGAAACTATGGCTACACCTTC
CDR3aa: CASSEGQGNYGYTF

v_gene: TRBV6-6
d_gene: -
j_gene: TRBJ1-1
abundance: -
CDR3nt: TGTGCCAGCAGTTACGGCAGGGAGGTGGGCACTGAAGCTTTCTTT
CDR3aa: CASSYGREVGTEAFF

v_gene: TRBV4-1
d_gene: TRBD1
j_gene: TRBJ1-1
abundance: -
CDR3nt: TGCGCCAGCAGCGATGCCCTGGGACAGGGGAACACTGAAGCTTTCTTT
CDR3aa: CASSDALGQGNTEAFF

v_gene: TRBV18
d_gene: TRBD2
j_gene: TRBJ2-3
abundance: -
CDR3nt: TGTGCCAGCTCACCAGTTAGCGGGAGGATGGCTAGCACAGATACGCAGTATTTT
CDR3aa: CASSPVSGRMASTDTQYF

v_gene: TRBV7-8
d_gene: TRBD2
j_gene: TRBJ2-5
abundance: -
CDR3nt: TGTGCCAGCAGCTCCCGGTTAGCGGGGAGCCAAGAGACCCAGTACTTC
CDR3aa: CASSSRLAGSQETQYF

v_gene: TRBV5-1
d_gene: -
j_gene: TRBJ2-3
abundance: -
CDR3nt: TGCGCCAGCAGCTTGGCGGGGCTAGGTGGCACAGATACGCAGTATTTT
CDR3aa: CASSLAGLGGTDTQYF

v_gene: TRBV12-3/TRBV12-4
d_gene: -
j_gene: TRBJ1-4
abundance: -
CDR3nt: TGTGCCAGCAGTTTATCAGGGTTAGAAAAACTGTTTTTT
CDR3aa: CASSLSGLEKLFF

v_gene: TRBV30
d_gene: TRBD2
j_gene: TRBJ2-2
abundance: -
CDR3nt: TGTGCCTGGAACCCACTAGCGGGAACCGGGGAGCTGTTTTTT
CDR3aa: CAWNPLAGTGELFF

v_gene: TRBV5-6
d_gene: -
j_gene: TRBJ2-7
abundance: -
CDR3nt: TGTGCCAGCAGCTTGGCCTCCTACCCCTACGAGCAGTACTTC
CDR3aa: CASSLASYPYEQYF

v_gene: TRBV19
d_gene: -
j_gene: TRBJ2-7
abundance: -
CDR3nt: TGTGCCAGTAGCCCAGGACACCGTACCTCCTACGAGCAGTACTTC
CDR3aa: CASSPGHRTSYEQYF

v_gene: TRBV30
d_gene: -
j_gene: TRBJ1-3
abundance: -
CDR3nt: TGTGCCGGACAAGTCGCTGGAAACACCATATATTTT
CDR3aa: CAGQVAGNTIYF

v_gene: TRBV10-3
d_gene: -
j_gene: TRBJ2-3
abundance: -
CDR3nt: TGTGCCATCAGTGAAGTGCGGGATACGCAGTATTTT
CDR3aa: CAISEVRDTQYF

v_gene: TRBV10-3
d_gene: TRBD1
j_gene: TRBJ2-1
abundance: -
CDR3nt: TGTGCCATCAGTGAGCCGGGACAGGTTACCCTTGGGCAGTTCTTC
CDR3aa: CAISEPGQVTLGQFF

v_gene: TRBV10-3
d_gene: -
j_gene: TRBJ2-7
abundance: -
CDR3nt: TGTGCCATCACTGACAGCTACGAGCAGTACTTC
CDR3aa: CAITDSYEQYF

v_gene: TRBV21-1
d_gene: -
j_gene: TRBJ1-2
abundance: -
CDR3nt: TGTGCCAGCAGCAAAGCGGTGGGGCAATCGGGCTATGGCTACACCTTC
CDR3aa: CASSKAVGQSGYGYTF

v_gene: TRBV7-9
d_gene: -
j_gene: TRBJ2-1
abundance: -
CDR3nt: TGTGCCAGCAGCTGGAGGTACAATGAGCAGTTCTTC
CDR3aa: CASSWRYNEQFF

v_gene: TRBV7-2
d_gene: -
j_gene: TRBJ1-1
abundance: -
CDR3nt: TGTGCCAGCAGCGGGGATATTAGATACACTGAAGCTTTCTTT
CDR3aa: CASSGDIRYTEAFF

v_gene: TRBV5-4
d_gene: -
j_gene: TRBJ2-1
abundance: -
CDR3nt: TGTGCCAGCAGCTTGGAAGGGGTAGGCAATGAGCAGTTCTTC
CDR3aa: CASSLEGVGNEQFF

v_gene: TRBV7-9
d_gene: TRBD2
j_gene: TRBJ2-5
abundance: few
CDR3nt: TGTGCCAGCAGTCTGAGGACTAGCGGGGGGGGCTCCCTAAAAGAGACCCAGTACTTC
CDR3aa: CASSLRTSGGGSLKETQYF

v_gene: TRBV5-1
d_gene: -
j_gene: TRBJ1-3
abundance: -
CDR3nt: TGCGCCAGCAGCTTGCGGCTTTCGGTGGGTGCATCCTCTGGAAACACCATATATTTT
CDR3aa: CASSLRLSVGASSGNTIYF

v_gene: TRBV10-3
d_gene: -
j_gene: TRBJ1-2
abundance: -
CDR3nt: TGTGCCATCAGTGAGCCCTCCGTCCCAGGGAATGGCTACACCTTC
CDR3aa: CAISEPSVPGNGYTF

v_gene: TRBV29-1
d_gene: TRBD1
j_gene: TRBJ1-2
abundance: -
CDR3nt: TGCAGCGTTGAAAGGAGCGGACAGGGAAGACTTGGCTACACCTTC
CDR3aa: CSVERSGQGRLGYTF

v_gene: TRBV3-1/TRBV3-2
d_gene: -
j_gene: TRBJ2-3
abundance: -
CDR3nt: TGTGCCAGCAGCCCAACTTGGGGGATGCGAGATACGCAGTATTTT
CDR3aa: CASSPTWGMRDTQYF

v_gene: TRBV11-3
d_gene: TRBD2
j_gene: TRBJ2-3
abundance: -
CDR3nt: TGTGCCAGCAGCGGACGTTCGGGACTAGCGGGGACAGATACGCAGTATTTT
CDR3aa: CASSGRSGLAGTDTQYF

v_gene: TRBV5-1
d_gene: TRBD1
j_gene: TRBJ2-7
abundance: -
CDR3nt: TGCGCCAGCAGCTTGAGTCGGGACAGTCTCCGCGAGCAGTACTTC
CDR3aa: CASSLSRDSLREQYF

v_gene: TRBV7-9
d_gene: TRBD2
j_gene: TRBJ2-7
abundance: -
CDR3nt: TGTGCCAGCAGCCGCGGGACTAGCGGGTACGAGCAGTACTTC
CDR3aa: CASSRGTSGYEQYF

v_gene: TRBV7-9
d_gene: -
j_gene: TRBJ2-7
abundance: -
CDR3nt: TGTGCCAGCAGCTTACCGGCGGAGATACCCCACGAGCAGTACTTC
CDR3aa: CASSLPAEIPHEQYF

v_gene: TRBV27
d_gene: -
j_gene: TRBJ1-5
abundance: -
CDR3nt: TGTGCCAGCAGTTTTACGGGATCGACAGGCCCTAATCAGCCCCAGCATTTT
CDR3aa: CASSFTGSTGPNQPQHF

v_gene: TRBV7-2
d_gene: TRBD2
j_gene: TRBJ2-7
abundance: few
CDR3nt: TGTGCCAGCAGCTTAGAATTAGGCGGACTAGGGTTCTACGAGCAGTACTTC
CDR3aa: CASSLELGGLGFYEQYF